The subject of this entry is one T cell receptor (beta chain). Its antigen has not been determined. Base qualities are not recorded, but no much larger clone differs from it by a single base. The same CDR3 arises from other DNA sequences in this sample as well. The time point label for this specimen denotes: blood 4 weeks post-SBRT, at nephrectomy. The sample's treatment or condition label is to be understood as: 15 Gy SBRT to primary tumor, nephrectomy 4 weeks later. Samples were obtained from a clinical trial, in which 15 Gy stereotactic body radiation therapy was delivered to primary renal cell carcinomas and nephrectomy was performed 4 weeks later. To track tumor-enriched clonotypes, serial peripheral blood was sampled from radiation-treated patients at baseline and at 2 weeks and 4 weeks after SBRT. Renal cell carcinoma with clear cell pathology was present in all patients. Genomic DNA for TCR sequencing was prepared using the QIAamp DNA Blood Mini Kit (Qiagen). The analyses included only samples that passed all quality control checks.

TCR beta libraries were generated from genomic DNA with the immunoSEQ kit, following the manufacturer's recommendations. To prepare libraries, a first multiplex PCR with proprietary primers was run, followed by a second PCR that added unique barcodes, and a bead cleanup was done after each round. Each sample batch included a kit-provided positive control reaction and a negative control reaction. The final libraries were assessed on an Agilent 4200 TapeStation D1000 ScreenTape, pooled by volume, and quantified by qPCR. Sequencing was performed on an Illumina NextSeq500 with a MidOutput 150-cycle cartridge, and 156 Read1 and 15 Index1 cycles were run with kit custom primers. The pooled library was loaded at 0.8 to 1 pM, and about 21% PhiX control was spiked in. As for how the authors treated the data: The vendor-processed data were analyzed in R, and a clonotype was defined as all T cells that share the same CDR3 nucleotide sequence. In the clone abundance analyses, frequencies were normalized to the 10,000 most abundant clones in each sample. Public T cell clones, which averaged fewer than five per sample, were excluded before analysis. A difference in abundance of at least 32-fold between compartments was used to define tumor-enriched and baseline blood-enriched clonotypes. Clonotypes expanded or contracted between blood time points were identified with a beta-binomial differential abundance model. The Baroni-Urbani and Buser coefficient was used to measure tumor-blood repertoire similarity, and groups were compared with two-tailed Wilcoxon tests in R. TCRdb re-hosts the immuneACCESS table, in-frame sequences only. Its copies lack some clones; in the studies checked, an unresolved V gene accounts for under half of them, and the cause for the rest is not known. V and J calls and clone size come straight from that table; D and trimming were deduced from the DNA. The sample records around 180,000 clones, about 88% of which are singletons. 11% of the sample is held by the ten biggest clonotypes.

These data originate in a study of radiation and T cells in renal cell carcinoma (TCRdb year 2020). Regarding the complete study: TCR beta sequencing covered 50 to 55 samples in total, comprising some 25 tumors and approximately 27 peripheral blood samples. The last blood draw occurred 4 weeks after radiation, at the same time as nephrectomy. In the 40 to 60 samples combined, 4,016,671 unique CDR3 nucleotide sequences were found, encoding 3,000,000 or so unique CDR3 amino acid sequences.

What the work shows at the level of the full study, not this receptor alone: Blood repertoire dynamics were not followed beyond 4 weeks after treatment. Effects of radiation dose or scheduling on the TCR repertoire could not be addressed with the single-armed trial design. An increase in top tumor clonotypes in blood was observed from baseline to 2 weeks post-radiation, followed by contraction by 4 weeks, which was taken to suggest transient expansion of tumor-resident clones. Because no pretreatment tumor biopsies were available, whether clonotypes were present in the tumor at baseline could not be determined.

This specimen consisted of blood, obtained from a patient whose treatment included radiotherapy and nephrectomy. The source is a woman aged 45-65 years with renal cell carcinoma.

The encoded CDR3 is CASSIGTLQETQYF. The bases read TGTGCCAGTAGTATAGGGACACTCCAAGAGACCCAGTACTTC. Recombination linked TRBV19 to TRBJ2-5; perhaps TRBD1 is the D gene, with 5 bases matching. V and J lose 1 base and 1 base, and a span of 7 bases separates them. The germline V gene (reference sequence) gives CDR1 as LNHDA and CDR2 as SQIVND. The CDR3 holds 14 amino acids from the cysteine to the phenylalanine. The only DNA kept is the CDR3, 42 bases in frame from the first base.